This is a list of T cell receptor beta chains from one sample in a study of Graves' ophthalmopathy and Graves' hyperthyroidism. One entry per CDR3 protein, called by TCRdb with MiXCR from the multiplex PCR reads. The repertoire includes about 480,000 distinct CDR3 sequences, around 15% of them detected once, and 8% to 10% sits in the top ten. Sequenced input: blood. These receptors were taken from a woman in her twenties or thirties with Graves' ophthalmopathy. Each CDR3 is given with its conserved first and last residue. The D gene is left open where the match is weak. Not every row has a clone size; where given, it reads once, few, many or a size class.

d_call: TRBD1; cdr3_length: 15; j_call: TRBJ2-7; clone_size: many; v_call: TRBV4-1; cdr3_aa: CASSQSETGTYEQYF; cdr3_nt: TGCGCCAGCAGCCAAAGTGAGACAGGGACCTACGAGCAGTACTTC
d_call: .; cdr3_length: 16; j_call: TRBJ1-1; clone_size: few; v_call: TRBV30; cdr3_aa: CAWSTGFSRFNTEAFF; cdr3_nt: TGTGCCTGGAGTACGGGATTCTCGAGATTCAACACTGAAGCTTTCTTT
d_call: .; cdr3_length: 14; j_call: TRBJ2-7; clone_size: .; v_call: TRBV11-2; cdr3_aa: CASSPPRRPYEQYF; cdr3_nt: TGTGCCAGCAGCCCCCCCCGACGACCCTACGAGCAGTACTTC
d_call: .; cdr3_length: 13; j_call: TRBJ2-7; clone_size: many; v_call: TRBV11-2; cdr3_aa: CASSHTVGGEQYF; cdr3_nt: TGTGCCAGCAGCCACACTGTCGGGGGCGAGCAGTACTTC
d_call: .; cdr3_length: 12; j_call: TRBJ1-1; clone_size: many; v_call: TRBV28; cdr3_aa: CASSLRGFEAFF; cdr3_nt: TGTGCCAGCAGTTTACGGGGATTTGAAGCTTTCTTT
d_call: TRBD2; cdr3_length: 15; j_call: TRBJ2-2; clone_size: few; v_call: TRBV2; cdr3_aa: CASISSGGNTGELFF; cdr3_nt: TGTGCCAGCATTTCTAGCGGGGGGAACACCGGGGAGCTGTTTTTT
d_call: .; cdr3_length: 16; j_call: TRBJ2-1; clone_size: many; v_call: TRBV6-5; cdr3_aa: CASSYAGIATYNEQFF; cdr3_nt: TGTGCCAGCAGTTACGCGGGGATAGCAACCTACAATGAGCAGTTCTTC
d_call: .; cdr3_length: 15; j_call: TRBJ2-7; clone_size: many; v_call: TRBV24-1; cdr3_aa: CATSSGQSRPYEQYF; cdr3_nt: TGTGCCACCAGCTCTGGACAGAGCCGACCCTACGAGCAGTACTTC
d_call: .; cdr3_length: 16; j_call: TRBJ1-5; clone_size: few; v_call: TRBV4-1; cdr3_aa: CASSHTPTTRNQPQHF; cdr3_nt: TGCGCCAGCAGCCATACTCCAACCACCAGGAATCAGCCCCAGCATTTT
d_call: .; cdr3_length: 14; j_call: TRBJ2-2; clone_size: many; v_call: TRBV11-2; cdr3_aa: CASSLERYTGELFF; cdr3_nt: TGTGCCAGCAGCTTAGAGCGGTACACCGGGGAGCTGTTTTTT
d_call: .; cdr3_length: 12; j_call: TRBJ2-2; clone_size: few; v_call: TRBV7-6; cdr3_aa: CASSLGPGELCF; cdr3_nt: TGTGCCAGCAGCTTAGGCCCCGGGGAGCTGTGTTTT